A selection of T cell receptor beta chains follows, all from one sample in a study of post-analysis software for immune sequencing data. TCRdb passed the PCR reads through MiXCR, listing each CDR3 protein once. The sample lists roughly 540,000 distinct CDR3 sequences; around a third were seen once. The sequenced material came from blood. Every receptor here comes from a girl aged 2-17 years with multiple sclerosis. CDR3s include the opening cysteine and the closing phenylalanine or tryptophan. Each record gives: J gene, D gene, clone size, V gene, CDR3 DNA, CDR3 protein. A D gene is named only where the DNA matches it firmly. A row's size may be missing; if present it is once, few, many or a size class.

TRBJ2-3,-,once,TRBV6-6,TGTGCCAGCAGTTACTCGACAGGCACAGATACGCAGTATTTT,CASSYSTGTDTQYF
TRBJ2-2,-,few,TRBV5-1,TGCGCCAGCAGCTCGGACAGCCTGAACACCGGGGAGCTGTTTTTT,CASSSDSLNTGELFF
TRBJ2-1,-,-,TRBV5-6,TGTGCCAGCAGCTTGAGCCGACTAGGAGGGCGTTTTGAGCAGTTCTTC,CASSLSRLGGRFEQFF
TRBJ2-7,TRBD2,-,TRBV20-1,TGCAGTGCGAGAAAAGCCATTAGCGGGCGCACCTACGAGCAGTACTTC,CSARKAISGRTYEQYF
TRBJ1-2,-,few,TRBV20-1,TGCAGTGCTAGGGAGGCAGGGGCCGACTATGGCTACACCTTC,CSAREAGADYGYTF
TRBJ2-1,-,many,TRBV4-1,TGCGCCAGCAGCCAAGATTATCAGGAGGCTAGCAACTACAATGAGCAGTTCTTC,CASSQDYQEASNYNEQFF
TRBJ1-2,-,-,TRBV27,TGTGCCAGCAGTTTTACGTTGGACTATGGCTACACCTTC,CASSFTLDYGYTF
TRBJ2-3,-,-,TRBV11-2,TGTGCCAGCGGCTATCAACTTGGGGGACATCAAGATACGCAGTATTTT,CASGYQLGGHQDTQYF
TRBJ2-1,-,-,TRBV20-1,TGCAGTGCTAGCCAGGGGGGGAATGAGCAGTTCTTC,CSASQGGNEQFF
TRBJ2-4,TRBD1,-,TRBV19,TGTGCCAGTAGTATAGGCTCGACAGGGAGTGCTCAGTACTTC,CASSIGSTGSAQYF
TRBJ2-4,-,many,TRBV11-2,TGTGCCAGCAGCTTAGAGGCGATTCAGTACTTC,CASSLEAIQYF
TRBJ2-3,TRBD2,-,TRBV5-1,TGCGCCAGCAGCTTGATGAAGCGGGGGGACACAGATACGCAGTATTTT,CASSLMKRGDTDTQYF
TRBJ1-1,-,few,TRBV29-1,TGCAGCGTTGAACGACAGCTAGTGAACACTGAAGCTTTCTTT,CSVERQLVNTEAFF
TRBJ1-2,-,-,TRBV5-5,TGTGCCAGCAGCTTGGATTGGGCAGGGTTCCACACCTTC,CASSLDWAGFHTF
TRBJ2-3,-,-,TRBV5-1,TGCGCCAGCAGACCGGGGGTCACAGATACGCAGTATTTT,CASRPGVTDTQYF
TRBJ2-3,TRBD2,-,TRBV7-2,TGTGCCAGCAGCCTCATAGCGGGGGGGCTCACTACAGATACGCAGTATTTT,CASSLIAGGLTTDTQYF
TRBJ2-2,-,-,TRBV7-2,TGTGCCAGCAGCTTAGAAGTAGCCGGGGAGCTGTTTTTT,CASSLEVAGELFF
TRBJ1-6,TRBD1,few,TRBV7-2,TGTGCCAGCAGCTTAGTGGGACAGGGTAATTCACCCCTCCACTTT,CASSLVGQGNSPLHF
TRBJ1-1,-,few,TRBV2,TGTGCCAGCAGTGAATCGGGGATGGGTGAAGCTTTCTTT,CASSESGMGEAFF
TRBJ2-3,-,-,TRBV6-5,TGTGCCAGCAGGACCTGGGCGGTCATTGATACGCAGTATTTT,CASRTWAVIDTQYF
TRBJ2-3,-,once,TRBV20-1,TGCAGTGCTAGCGGGGGCCATTTATCCACAGATACGCAGTATTTT,CSASGGHLSTDTQYF
TRBJ2-5,TRBD2,few,TRBV4-1,TGCGCCAGCAGCCAACCAACTAGCGGGGCGAGGGAGACCCAGTACTTC,CASSQPTSGARETQYF
TRBJ1-1,-,few,TRBV7-3,TGTGCCAGCAGCTTAGACGGGGGGCGGACTGAAGCTTTCTTT,CASSLDGGRTEAFF
TRBJ2-7,TRBD2,-,TRBV20-1,TGCAGTGCTAGTGGGACTAGCGGGGGCTACGAGCAGTACTTC,CSASGTSGGYEQYF
TRBJ2-2,-,-,TRBV5-1,TGCGCCAGCAGCAGGGCGGGGGCGGACACCGGGGAGCTGTTTTTT,CASSRAGADTGELFF
TRBJ1-5,-,few,TRBV20-1,TGCAGTGCTAGAGATAGAGGGGGGCGCAATCAGCCCCAGCATTTT,CSARDRGGRNQPQHF
TRBJ1-2,TRBD1,-,TRBV20-1,TGCAGTGCTAGAGATCAAGGACAGGGAAGCTATGGCTACACCTTC,CSARDQGQGSYGYTF
TRBJ1-4,-,-,TRBV6-6,TGTGCCAGCAGTCCCGTGGGAGAAAAACTGTTTTTT,CASSPVGEKLFF
TRBJ2-1,-,-,TRBV29-1,TGCAGCGCCCTGCCTCGAAAAACCACCTTTCCCTACAATGAGCAGTTCTTC,CSALPRKTTFPYNEQFF